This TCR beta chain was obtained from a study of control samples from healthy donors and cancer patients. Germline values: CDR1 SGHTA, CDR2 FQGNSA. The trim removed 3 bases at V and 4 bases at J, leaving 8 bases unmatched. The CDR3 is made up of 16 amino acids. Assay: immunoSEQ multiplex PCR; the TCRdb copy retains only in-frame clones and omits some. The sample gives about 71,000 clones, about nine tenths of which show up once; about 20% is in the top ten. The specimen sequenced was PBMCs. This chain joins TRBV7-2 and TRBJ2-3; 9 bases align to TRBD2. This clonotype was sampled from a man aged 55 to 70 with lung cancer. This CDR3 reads CASSFRGGGAADTQYF. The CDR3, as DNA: TGTGCCAGCAGCTTCCGGGGCGGGGGGGCCGCAGATACGCAGTATTTT.